This T cell receptor beta chain was captured in a study of T cells in Graves' hyperthyroidism and ophthalmopathy. The CDR3 length is 16 residues. V gave up 7 bases and J gave up 0 bases; unmatched junction bases: 10. Germline V CDR1 and CDR2: LNHDA, SQIVND (reference sequence). This clonotype has a handful of counts. Amplified regions were TCR beta CDR3 sequences from RNA transcripts. The study used the HTBI primer set for a first-round RT-PCR of the TCR CDR3. TCRdb independently ran MiXCR on the multiplex PCR reads; one entry per CDR3 protein. Counted here are a few hundred thousand distinct CDR3 sequences, approximately 18% occurring once; the ten biggest clones make up 45% to 50%.

The chain joins TRBV19 to TRBJ2-7, with 9 bases that match TRBD1. The sequenced material came from blood. This receptor was obtained from a woman in her forties or fifties with Graves' hyperthyroidism. DNA of the CDR3: TGTGCCAGTATCACTTGGGGACAGGGCCTCTCCTACGAGCAGTACGTC. It translates to CASITWGQGLSYEQYV.